This is a list of T cell receptor beta chains from one sample in a study of blood T cell repertoires in COVID-19. This table comes from immunoSEQ multiplex PCR, and its TCRdb copy is limited to in-frame clones, with some not included. This sample has over 350,000 clones, with more than 70% found just once. Sequenced: PBMCs or T cells enriched from blood (not recorded which). The receptors stem from a woman under 30 who had recovered from COVID-19. Both conserved end residues are part of each CDR3. The D gene is left open where the match is weak. Not all rows give a size; the values are once, few, many and, for expanded clones, a class.

v_gene	d_gene	j_gene	abundance	CDR3nt	CDR3aa
TRBV6-2/TRBV6-3	NA	TRBJ2-7	NA	TGTGCCAGCAGCAACCCTGAGGGGGGGCGCATTCACGAGCAGTACTTC	CASSNPEGGRIHEQYF
TRBV6-5	NA	TRBJ1-1	NA	TGTGCCAGCAGCCGGGGGAACACTGAAGCTTTCTTT	CASSRGNTEAFF
TRBV2	TRBD1	TRBJ1-2	NA	TGTGCCAGCAGTAACATAAGGACAGGGGGCCACTATGGCTACACCTTC	CASSNIRTGGHYGYTF
TRBV28	TRBD1	TRBJ2-1	NA	TGTGCGGGACAGGGGGTCTACAATGAGCAGTTCTTC	CAGQGVYNEQFF
TRBV6-6	NA	TRBJ1-1	NA	TGTGCCAGCAGTTATGGATCGGGAGTGAACACTGAAGCTTTCTTT	CASSYGSGVNTEAFF
TRBV2	NA	TRBJ1-1	NA	TGTGCCAGCAGTGAACGAGCTTTCTTT	CASSERAFF
TRBV7-9	NA	TRBJ2-7	NA	TGTGCCAGCAGCCAAAGTGATCTGGGGGCGCTTAATGGGTACGAGCAGTACTTC	CASSQSDLGALNGYEQYF
TRBV30	TRBD1	TRBJ1-1	NA	TGTGCCTGGAGTGTACAGGGGGATAAGCCGGCTTTCTTT	CAWSVQGDKPAFF
TRBV12-3/TRBV12-4	NA	TRBJ1-2	once	TGTGCCAGCAGACTAGCGCTCACCTATGGCTACACCTTC	CASRLALTYGYTF
TRBV7-2	NA	TRBJ1-6	NA	TGTGCCAGCAGCCCCACACAACGAAATTCACCCCTCCACTTT	CASSPTQRNSPLHF
TRBV5-3	TRBD1	TRBJ2-7	NA	TGTGCCAGAAGCTTGGGGGACAGGGAGGAGCAGTACTTC	CARSLGDREEQYF
TRBV5-1	TRBD1	TRBJ1-4	NA	TGCGCCAGCAAGGATTTCGACAGGGGGCTTGAAAAACTGTTTTTT	CASKDFDRGLEKLFF
TRBV12-5	TRBD1	TRBJ2-3	NA	TGTGCTAGTGGTAGCTCTAGACAGGGCGCAGATACGCAGTATTTT	CASGSSRQGADTQYF
TRBV9	NA	TRBJ1-4	NA	TGTGCCAGCAGCTCCCACCCCACACGGGATGAAAAACTGTTTTTT	CASSSHPTRDEKLFF
TRBV5-1	NA	TRBJ1-6	NA	TGCGCCAGCAGCTTGGCGAATTCACCCCTCCACTTT	CASSLANSPLHF
TRBV29-1	NA	TRBJ1-4	NA	TGCAGCGTTGAGACAGATAATGAAAAACTGTTTTTT	CSVETDNEKLFF
TRBV27	NA	TRBJ2-1	NA	TGTGCCAGCACCTTGAGCTCCTACAATGAGCAGTTCTTC	CASTLSSYNEQFF
TRBV21-1	NA	TRBJ1-6	NA	TGTGCCAGCAGTACAGGGAGCTCCTATAATTCACCCCTCCACTTT	CASSTGSSYNSPLHF
TRBV12-5	TRBD1	TRBJ1-4	NA	TGTGCTAGTGGCCTAGACAGGGGGCGCCGAGAAGATGATGGAAAACTGTTTTTT	CASGLDRGRREDDGKLFF
TRBV30	TRBD1	TRBJ2-7	NA	TGTGCCTGGAGTGTATACAGGGGGTACGAGCAGTACTTC	CAWSVYRGYEQYF
TRBV6-2/TRBV6-3	NA	TRBJ2-7	few	TGTGCCAGCAGTTACCCATGGGCGGGGGCCCACTACGAGCAGTACTTC	CASSYPWAGAHYEQYF
TRBV6-1	TRBD2	TRBJ2-1	NA	TGTGCCAGCAGTGTCGGGGGGGCAAGTGAGCAGTTCTTC	CASSVGGASEQFF
TRBV28	NA	TRBJ1-3	NA	TGTGCCAGCAGTTTCGGAGTCTCTGGAAACACCATATATTTT	CASSFGVSGNTIYF
TRBV3-1/TRBV3-2	NA	TRBJ1-6	NA	TGTGCCAGCAGCCAAGCAGGGTTTAATTCACCCCTCCACTTT	CASSQAGFNSPLHF
TRBV4-1	TRBD2	TRBJ2-7	NA	TGCGCCAGCAGCCGGGATAGCGGGGCTAACTACGAGCAGTACTTC	CASSRDSGANYEQYF
TRBV5-4	TRBD2	TRBJ2-3	NA	TGTGCCAGCAGCTTAGCGGGGGGGCTGGGGGATACGCAGTATTTT	CASSLAGGLGDTQYF
TRBV2	TRBD1	TRBJ1-4	NA	TGTGCCAGCAGTAAACGGATGCTGGCAGGGGGTTTTGAAAAACTGTTTTTT	CASSKRMLAGGFEKLFF
TRBV27	TRBD1	TRBJ2-1	NA	TGTGCCAGCAGTTGGGGACAGGGCAATGAGCAGTTCTTC	CASSWGQGNEQFF
TRBV7-9	NA	TRBJ1-4	NA	TGTGCCAGCAGCCCCAAGGGCGGGGTAGGAAAACTGTTTTTT	CASSPKGGVGKLFF
TRBV28	TRBD2	TRBJ2-2	NA	TGTGCCAGCAGCCGGGGGGATTGGGAGGCCGGGGAGCTGTTTTTT	CASSRGDWEAGELFF
TRBV11-1	NA	TRBJ1-1	NA	TGTGCCAGCAGCATTACCAGGGGACTGAACACTGAAGCTTTCTTT	CASSITRGLNTEAFF
TRBV5-1	TRBD1	TRBJ1-1	NA	TGCGCCAGCAGCTTGAGGGGACAGGGTTTGACTGAAGCTTTCTTT	CASSLRGQGLTEAFF
TRBV5-1	NA	TRBJ1-2	few	TGCGCCAGCACCCCCGGGGTCGGCTATGGCTACACCTTC	CASTPGVGYGYTF
TRBV27	TRBD1	TRBJ1-1	NA	TGTGCCAGCAGTTTTAGAAAGGGGGCGTCGAGCACTGAAGCTTTCTTT	CASSFRKGASSTEAFF
TRBV5-4	NA	TRBJ1-5	NA	TGTGCCAGCAGCCAGGCAGGGAGCAATCAGCCCCAGCATTTT	CASSQAGSNQPQHF
TRBV7-9	NA	TRBJ2-7	NA	TGTGCCAGCAGCTTAGGGGCAGAGTTGTCCTACGAGCAGTACTTC	CASSLGAELSYEQYF
TRBV5-4	TRBD1	TRBJ1-4	NA	TGTGCCAGCAGCCCCGGGACAGTTACTAATGAAAAACTGTTTTTT	CASSPGTVTNEKLFF
TRBV2	TRBD2	TRBJ2-7	NA	TGTGCCAGCACGTATAGCGGGACCCCCTACGGGCAGTACTTC	CASTYSGTPYGQYF
TRBV5-8	TRBD1	TRBJ1-5	NA	TGTGCCAGCAGCTTGCAGGCCAGGGGGCATCAGCCCCAGCATTTT	CASSLQARGHQPQHF
TRBV7-9	NA	TRBJ2-7	few	TGTGCCAGCAGCTTAGGACAGCCTACGCGGGAGCAGTACTTC	CASSLGQPTREQYF
TRBV10-3	NA	TRBJ1-2	NA	TGTGCCGCCAAAACAGGGAATACTAACTATGGCTACACCTTC	CAAKTGNTNYGYTF
TRBV3-1/TRBV3-2	NA	TRBJ2-7	NA	TGTGCCAGCAGCCAAGGCAGGGGTAATCTCTACGAGCAGTACTTC	CASSQGRGNLYEQYF
TRBV3-1/TRBV3-2	NA	TRBJ2-1	NA	TGTGCCAGCAGCCACAGGGGCTGGGAGCAGTTCTTC	CASSHRGWEQFF
TRBV9	TRBD2	TRBJ2-7	NA	TGTGCCAGCAGCGTAGGCGGTAGCGGGGGTTACGAGCAGTACTTC	CASSVGGSGGYEQYF
TRBV7-2	TRBD2	TRBJ2-7	few	TGTGCCAGCAGCATTCATAGCGGGGGGCGCTACGAGCAGTACTTC	CASSIHSGGRYEQYF
TRBV6-5	NA	TRBJ1-1	NA	TGTGCCAGCAGCTTGGACAGTGAAGCTTTCTTT	CASSLDSEAFF
TRBV25-1	NA	TRBJ2-5	NA	TGTGCCAGCAGTGAAGGGGTGACAGACCAAGAGACCCAGTACTTC	CASSEGVTDQETQYF
TRBV12-3/TRBV12-4	NA	TRBJ1-2	once	TGTGCCAGCAGTTTGCCAGTCAACTATGGCTACACCTTC	CASSLPVNYGYTF
TRBV9	NA	TRBJ1-2	NA	TGTGCCAGCAGCGGGGGCGATAACTATGGCTACACCTTC	CASSGGDNYGYTF
TRBV15	NA	TRBJ2-4	NA	TGTGCCACCAGCAGAGCGGACATTCAGTACTTC	CATSRADIQYF
TRBV6-2/TRBV6-3	TRBD2	TRBJ2-7	NA	TGTGCCAGCAGTTCGACTAGCGGGGGGCACCGCGAGCAGTACTTC	CASSSTSGGHREQYF
TRBV7-7	NA	TRBJ2-2	NA	TGTGCTAGCAGCTTATCGACAGCAGGCACCGGGGAGCTGTTTTTT	CASSLSTAGTGELFF
TRBV4-2	NA	TRBJ1-1	NA	TGTGCCAGCAGCCACCCCGGGAGGAACACTGAAGCTTTCTTT	CASSHPGRNTEAFF
TRBV4-3	TRBD2	TRBJ2-7	NA	TGCGCCAGCAGCCAGGAGCGGGGGGTTGCCTACGAGCAGTACTTC	CASSQERGVAYEQYF
TRBV6-1	NA	TRBJ1-1	NA	TGTGCCAGCAGTGAAGGGATAAATTTGTCAGGAAACACTGAAGCTTTCTTT	CASSEGINLSGNTEAFF
TRBV6-5	TRBD1	TRBJ1-1	once	TGTGCCAGCAGGGGGACAGTTAACACTGAAGCTTTCTTT	CASRGTVNTEAFF